Listed here are 14 T cell receptor beta chains from one sample, sequenced in a study of regulatory T cells in long-lasting Graves disease. The TCR beta library used iRepertoire HTBI primers with Arm-PCR amplification of CDR3. TCRdb reprocessed the multiplex PCR reads with MiXCR, giving one entry per CDR3 protein. The table lists a few hundred thousand distinct CDR3 sequences, roughly 14% of them singletons. Time point in this sample: newly diagnosed GD, antithyroid drugs for less than 3 months. PBMC-extracted RNA yielded the TCR library. These same data were also listed under a study on T cells in Graves' hyperthyroidism and ophthalmopathy.

The sequencing here drew on peripheral blood mononuclear cells (PBMCs), taken at new diagnosis, from a patient treated with antithyroid drugs. The source is a man in his thirties or forties with Graves disease.

This clonotype has just a few counts. This chain joins TRBV12-3 or TRBV12-4 and TRBJ2-3; TRBD2 is a possible D gene (5 bases). V was shortened by 3 bases and J by 1 base, with 11 bases between the two germline ends. The CDR3 spans 15 residues. In DNA, the CDR3 is TGTGCCAGCAGTTTCGGACTTGTAGGCACAGATACGCAGTATTTT. It is translated as CASSFGLVGTDTQYF.

This clonotype was observed many times. This chain links TRBV6-2 or TRBV6-3 with TRBJ2-7, with D unclear. Germline V lookup: CDR1 MNHEY, CDR2 SVGEGT. Trimming cost V 0 bases and J 0 bases, with 9 bases left between them. The CDR3 is 15 residues long. DNA for the CDR3: TGTGCCAGCAGTTACTCGCCCAGATCCTCCTACGAGCAGTACTTC. Translating it yields CASSYSPRSSYEQYF.

There are many counts of this clonotype. The chain couples TRBV18 to TRBJ2-4, with TRBD1 matching over 7 bases. After removal of 0 bases from V and 0 bases from J, the junction contained 2 bases not matched to a gene. Germline loops: CDR1 KGHSH, CDR2 LQKENI. The CDR3 spans 16 residues. CDR3 region: CASSPPQGEAKNIQYF. Written as DNA, the CDR3 is TGTGCCAGCTCACCACCGCAGGGGGAAGCCAAAAACATTCAGTACTTC.

This clonotype was counted a few times. The chain carries TRBV12-3 or TRBV12-4 and TRBJ2-1; a weak D match, TRBD2 (6 bases). Trimming left V 7 bases short and J 3 bases short, with 7 bases between. CDR3 length equals 12 residues. CDR3 nucleotides: TGTGCCAGCACGGAGGGCTACAATGAGCAGTTCTTC. It specifies CASTEGYNEQFF.

This clonotype was recorded many times. The chain combines TRBV12-3 or TRBV12-4 with TRBJ2-7; 7 bases map to TRBD1. Trimming cost V 3 bases and J 5 bases; bases outside gene matches: 4. The CDR3 has 13 residues. For the CDR3, the DNA is TGTGCCAGCAGTTTCACAGGGGCCCACGAGCAGTACTTC. Translating gives CASSFTGAHEQYF.

The genes are TRBV30 and TRBJ1-2; D is ambiguous. Trimming took off 0 bases at V and 3 bases at J, with 8 bases between the two ends. The germline V gene has CDR1 GTSNPN and CDR2 SVGIG (reference sequence). This CDR3 comprises 13 residues. CDR3 DNA sequence: TGTGCCTGGAGTGTAAGTGGGGACTATGGCTACACCTTC. Translating gives CAWSVSGDYGYTF.

Comments on this clonotype: Given a much more abundant clone one base away, this may be a read error. CDR3 region: CASSLVVRIEQIF. The CDR3 DNA is TGTGCCAGCAGCTTAGTAGTCCGAATCGAGCAGATCTTC. The rearrangement joins TRBV7-2 to TRBJ2-1; D gene unclear. The V gene's germline CDR1 is SGHTA and CDR2 FQGNSA. The CDR3 totals 13 residues.

The gene calls are TRBV19 and TRBJ1-1; weak D call: TRBD1 (6 bases). Trimming cost V 3 bases and J 2 bases, with 13 bases left between them. This CDR3 has 15 residues. Germline assignment: CDR1 LNHDA and CDR2 SQIVND (reference sequence). The CDR3 region is CASSIGRGGNTEAFF. The CDR3 nucleotides are TGTGCCAGTAGTATCGGCAGGGGAGGAAACACTGAAGCTTTCTTT.

Note on this clonotype: Given a far larger clone just one base away, this is likely a sequencing read error. This rearrangement joins TRBV12-3 or TRBV12-4 to TRBJ2-7; no reliable D call. Trimming took 11 bases from V and 6 from J, leaving 26 bases between them. CDR3 length: 15 residues. CDR3 loop: CAGITPREGLSEQYF. The CDR3 coding sequence is TGTGCCGGCATCACCCCTAGAGAAGGGCTCAGCGAGCAGTACTTC.

This clonotype was observed a few times. This rearrangement joins TRBV18 to TRBJ2-3; 9 nucleotides line up with TRBD1. The CDR3 is 18 amino acids. V gave up 3 bases and J gave up 4 bases; unmatched junction bases: 14. CDR1 is KGHSH and CDR2 is LQKENI in the germline V gene. The CDR3 DNA sequence: TGTGCCAGCTCACCGTCCGGGACAGGGTGGTTCGGCGCAGATACGCAGTATTTT. Translation: CASSPSGTGWFGADTQYF.

Many counts were recorded for this clonotype. The V gene is TRBV5-6, the J gene TRBJ2-5; D could derive from TRBD1 or TRBD2 (5 bases each). Trimming shortened V by 2 bases and J by 5 bases, and 13 bases separated the two germline ends. In germline, CDR1 is SGHDT, CDR2 YYEEEE. The CDR3 runs to 14 residues. The CDR3: CASSFVGAGETQYF. The CDR3 DNA is TGTGCCAGCAGCTTCGTCGGGGCCGGGGAGACCCAGTACTTC.

The V gene is TRBV7-8, the J gene TRBJ2-7, with TRBD2 as a possible D gene (6 bases). In germline, CDR1 is SGHVS, CDR2 FQNEAQ. This CDR3 region has 17 residues. Trimming took off 4 bases at V and 2 bases at J, with 21 bases between the two ends. The CDR3 here is CASSSPLGAGRTYEQYF. The DNA of the CDR3 is TGTGCCAGCAGCTCCCCCTTGGGAGCGGGTCGAACCTACGAGCAGTACTTC.

This clonotype was found a few times. The chain recombines TRBV27 with TRBJ2-2, with 7 bases that match TRBD1. Germline trimming cut 5 bases from V and 6 bases from J; bases unmatched to any gene: 6. CDR1 and CDR2 from the germline V gene are MNHEY and SMNVEV (reference sequence). The CDR3 spans 14 residues. CDR3 in amino acids: CASSPIDRAGELFF. The DNA of the CDR3 is TGTGCCAGCAGTCCCATTGACAGGGCCGGGGAGCTGTTTTTT.

Ten or more counts support this clonotype. The CDR3 sequence is CASSLGWGQAYYTEAFF. DNA of the CDR3: TGTGCCAGCAGCTTAGGGTGGGGACAGGCGTATTACACTGAAGCTTTCTTT. V gene TRBV7-9 combines with J gene TRBJ1-1; the match to TRBD1 covers 8 bases. Germline V gives CDR1 SEHNR, CDR2 FQNEAQ (reference sequence). The CDR3 has 17 amino acids. The V and J ends lost 1 base and 3 bases, in that order; junction bases with no gene match: 10.